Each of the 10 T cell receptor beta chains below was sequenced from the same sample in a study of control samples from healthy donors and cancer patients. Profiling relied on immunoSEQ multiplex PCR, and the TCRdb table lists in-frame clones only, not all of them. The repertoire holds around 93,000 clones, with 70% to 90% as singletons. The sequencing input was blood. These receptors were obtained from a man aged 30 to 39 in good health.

CDR3 protein: CASSFRSSGGQETQYF. In nucleotides, the CDR3 is TGTGCCAGCAGCTTTCGGAGTAGCGGGGGCCAAGAGACCCAGTACTTC. The V gene is TRBV11-3, the J gene TRBJ2-5; 9 nucleotides align to TRBD2. This CDR3 is built from 16 residues. Germline loops: CDR1 SGHNT, CDR2 YENEEA. J gave up 1 base and V 3 bases, and 6 bases lay outside the gene matches.

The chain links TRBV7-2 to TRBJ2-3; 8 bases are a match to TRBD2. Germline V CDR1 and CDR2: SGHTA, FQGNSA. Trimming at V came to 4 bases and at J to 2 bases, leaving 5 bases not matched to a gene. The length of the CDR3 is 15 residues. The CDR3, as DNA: TGTGCCAGCAGCTCGTTTAGCGGGAACACAGATACGCAGTATTTT. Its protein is CASSSFSGNTDTQYF.

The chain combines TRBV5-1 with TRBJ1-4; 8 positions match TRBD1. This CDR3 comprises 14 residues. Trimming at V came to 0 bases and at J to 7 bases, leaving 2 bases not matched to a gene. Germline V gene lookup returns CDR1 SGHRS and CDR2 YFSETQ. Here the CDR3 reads CASSLAGGGEKLFF. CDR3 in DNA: TGCGCCAGCAGCTTGGCAGGGGGCGGTGAAAAACTGTTTTTT.

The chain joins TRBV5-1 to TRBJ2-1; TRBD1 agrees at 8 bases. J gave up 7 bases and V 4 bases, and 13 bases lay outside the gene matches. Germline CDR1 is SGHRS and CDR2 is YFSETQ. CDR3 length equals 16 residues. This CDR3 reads CASSPTQGAAANEQFF. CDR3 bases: TGCGCCAGCAGCCCAACGCAGGGGGCAGCAGCGAATGAGCAGTTCTTC.

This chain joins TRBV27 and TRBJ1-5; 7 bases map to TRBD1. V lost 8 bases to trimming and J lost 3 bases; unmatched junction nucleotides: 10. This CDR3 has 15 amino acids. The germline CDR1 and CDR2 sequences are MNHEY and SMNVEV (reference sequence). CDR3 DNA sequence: TGTGCCAGCGAGGCCACAGGGGATATCAATCAGCCCCAGCATTTT. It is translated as CASEATGDINQPQHF.

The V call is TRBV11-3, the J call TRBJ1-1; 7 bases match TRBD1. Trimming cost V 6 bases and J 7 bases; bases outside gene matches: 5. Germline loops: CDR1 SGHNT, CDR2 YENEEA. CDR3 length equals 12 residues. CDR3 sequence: CASSHRQGEAFF. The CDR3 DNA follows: TGTGCCAGCAGTCACCGACAGGGTGAAGCTTTCTTT. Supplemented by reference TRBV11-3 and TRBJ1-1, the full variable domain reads EAGVVQSPRYKIIEKKQPVAFWCNPISGHNTLYWYLQNLGQGPELLIRYENEEAVDDSQLPKDRFSAERLKGVDSTLKIQPAELGDSAVYLCASSHRQGEAFFGQGTRLTVV.

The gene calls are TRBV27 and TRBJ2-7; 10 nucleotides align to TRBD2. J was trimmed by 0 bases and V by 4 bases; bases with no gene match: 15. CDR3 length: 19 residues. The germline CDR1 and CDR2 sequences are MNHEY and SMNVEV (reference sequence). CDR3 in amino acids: CASSSRQGTSVFFSYEQYF. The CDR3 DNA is TGTGCCAGCAGTTCCCGACAGGGGACTAGCGTCTTTTTCTCCTACGAGCAGTACTTC.

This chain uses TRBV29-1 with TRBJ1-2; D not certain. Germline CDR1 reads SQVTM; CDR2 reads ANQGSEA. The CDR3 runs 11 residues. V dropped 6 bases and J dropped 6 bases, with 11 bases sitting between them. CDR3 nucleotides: TGCAGCGTCCATTACTCGGATGGCTACACCTTC. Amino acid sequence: CSVHYSDGYTF.

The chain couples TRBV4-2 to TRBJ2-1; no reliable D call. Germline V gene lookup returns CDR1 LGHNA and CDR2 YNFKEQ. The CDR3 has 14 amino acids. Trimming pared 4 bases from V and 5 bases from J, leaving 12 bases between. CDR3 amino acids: CASSPAFGNNEQFF. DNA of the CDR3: TGTGCCAGCAGCCCGGCCTTTGGGAACAATGAGCAGTTCTTC.

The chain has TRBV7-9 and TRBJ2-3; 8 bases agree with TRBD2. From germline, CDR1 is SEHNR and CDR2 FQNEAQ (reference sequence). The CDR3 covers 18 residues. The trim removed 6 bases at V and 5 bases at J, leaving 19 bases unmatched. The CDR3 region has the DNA TGTGCCAGCAGAGCCTTGGGCCACCCGGGACTAGTAGGAGATACGCAGTATTTT. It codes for CASRALGHPGLVGDTQYF.